The 27 T cell receptor beta chains given below trace back to one sample, sequenced in a study of identical twins. TCRdb processed the 5' RACE reads anew with MiXCR; each CDR3 protein has one entry. The sample contains around 570,000 distinct CDR3 sequences, just under 10% of which appear only once. These data were likewise used in another study, on yellow fever vaccine responses in identical twins.

The specimen sequenced was PBMCs. The receptors derive from a woman between 18 and 30 years old in good health.

This clonotype was recorded many times. The chain recombines TRBV20-1 with TRBJ2-2; D gene uncertain. This CDR3 is 14 amino acids long. Deletions cut 4 bases from V and 1 base from J, with 10 bases between. The germline V gene has CDR1 DFQATT and CDR2 SNEGSKA (reference sequence). CDR3 DNA: TGCAGTGCTAATCCTCCGGGGAACACCGGGGAGCTGTTTTTT. Encoded protein: CSANPPGNTGELFF.

Many counts were recorded for this clonotype. The chain employs TRBV29-1 and TRBJ2-2; no clear D. This CDR3 region has 12 residues. V was trimmed by 5 bases and J by 3 bases, leaving 7 bases between them. The germline V gene encodes CDR1 SQVTM and CDR2 ANQGSEA. CDR3 coding DNA: TGCAGCGTTTCTGGATACACCGGGGAGCTGTTTTTT. Its translation is CSVSGYTGELFF.

The sample holds many counts of this clonotype. The gene calls are TRBV10-3 and TRBJ2-7; D remains ambiguous. The germline V and J ends were trimmed by 4 bases and 2 bases, with 3 bases remaining between them. The CDR3 has 11 amino acids. Germline CDR1 and CDR2: ENHRY and SYGVKD. The CDR3 bases are TGTGCCATCAGTGGGCCCTACGAGCAGTACTTC. This translates into CAISGPYEQYF.

The J gene is TRBJ2-4, the V gene TRBV12-3 or TRBV12-4; perhaps TRBD1 as D (6 bases). This CDR3 contains 14 residues. Trimming took off 6 bases at V and 8 bases at J, with 17 bases between the two ends. CDR3 sequence (DNA): TGTGCCAGCAGACCCCAGGGGACATTACACATTCAGTACTTC. This encodes CASRPQGTLHIQYF.

The J gene is TRBJ2-7, the V gene TRBV20-1, with D tentatively TRBD1 (5 bases). CDR1 and CDR2 from the germline V gene are DFQATT and SNEGSKA (reference sequence). V was clipped by 3 bases and J by 6 bases, with 12 bases between them. The CDR3 totals 12 residues. The CDR3 region is CSAREGVSEQYF. The CDR3 nucleotides are TGCAGTGCTAGGGAAGGGGTATCCGAGCAGTACTTC.

This clonotype was detected a few times. One base away lies a much larger clone, so this may be a sequencing read error. The V gene is TRBV28, the J gene TRBJ2-7; D gene ambiguous. Germline CDR1 and CDR2: MDHEN and SYDVKM. This CDR3 region has 10 residues. V lost 4 bases and J lost 5, with 3 bases in between. CDR3 DNA sequence: TGTGCCAGCAGTTCGGACGAGCAGTACTTC. Translating it yields CASSSDEQYF. The full variable domain, its missing parts supplied by reference TRBV28 and TRBJ2-7, is DVKVTQSSRYLVKRTGEKVFLECVQDMDHENMFWYRQDPGLGLRLIYFSYDVKMKEKGDIPEGYSVSREKKERFSLILESASTNQTSMYLCASSSDEQYFGPGTRLTVT.

This clonotype has a handful of counts. This sequence joins TRBV15 and TRBJ1-2, with D possibly TRBD1 on 6 matching bases. V was trimmed by 1 base and J by 3 bases, leaving 18 bases between them. This CDR3 is 17 amino acids long. Germline CDR1 is LNHNV and CDR2 is YYDKDF (reference sequence). The CDR3 sequence: CATSRASGGRPDYGYTF. The CDR3 DNA reads as TGTGCCACCAGCAGAGCTTCGGGGGGGCGCCCCGACTATGGCTACACCTTC.

This clonotype was seen a handful of times. The chain uses TRBV20-1 and TRBJ2-3; D is ambiguous. The ends were cut back, 0 bases at V and 1 base at J, with 8 bases in the middle. The CDR3 covers 14 residues. CDR1 and CDR2 (germline): DFQATT, SNEGSKA (reference sequence). Here the CDR3 reads CSARDLEGTDTQYF. In DNA form, the CDR3 reads TGCAGTGCTAGAGATCTGGAAGGCACAGATACGCAGTATTTT.

This clonotype was recorded at least ten times. This chain links TRBV2 with TRBJ2-3; 7 nucleotides match TRBD2. Germline CDR1 SNHLY, CDR2 FYNNEI. Trimming took 11 bases from V and 7 from J; bases not matched to a gene: 18. The CDR3 totals 15 residues. CDR3 DNA: TGTGCCTACGCCGGGGGGAGGAAAGCGGGAAATACGCAGTATTTT. Its translation is CAYAGGRKAGNTQYF.

The chain uses TRBV27 and TRBJ1-2, with D unclear. This CDR3 has 14 residues. Germline V lookup: CDR1 MNHEY, CDR2 SMNVEV (reference sequence). V was shortened by 3 bases and J by 8 bases, with 16 bases between the two germline ends. The CDR3 reads CASSLLAGTGGYTF. CDR3 DNA: TGTGCCAGCAGTTTGTTAGCGGGTACTGGAGGCTACACCTTC.

This clonotype was seen only once. The V and J genes are TRBV6-2 or TRBV6-3 and TRBJ1-1; 7 bases map to TRBD1. V dropped 0 bases and J dropped 5; count of bases not matched to a gene: 6. CDR1 is MNHEY, CDR2 SVGEGT, per germline. The CDR3 sequence is 15 residues long. CDR3 amino acids: CASSYSRGLWTEAFF. CDR3 DNA: TGTGCCAGCAGTTACTCGAGGGGGCTTTGGACTGAAGCTTTCTTT.

This clonotype was observed many times. This rearrangement joins TRBV5-1 to TRBJ1-3; D is uncertain. The CDR3 is made up of 15 amino acids. Germline lookup yields CDR1 SGHRS and CDR2 YFSETQ. Trimming cost V 4 bases and J 1 base, with 12 bases left between them. CDR3 in amino acids: CASSREWASGNTIYF. CDR3 nucleotides: TGCGCCAGCAGCAGGGAGTGGGCTTCTGGAAACACCATATATTTT.

This clonotype was found a few times. The chain uses TRBV5-1 and TRBJ2-5, with no clear D. Germline CDR1 and CDR2: SGHRS and YFSETQ. The ends were cut back, 1 base at V and 4 bases at J, with 8 bases in the middle. This CDR3 has 13 residues. The CDR3 DNA reads TGCGCCAGCAGCTTGAGGTATTTAGAGACCCAGTACTTC. Its translation is CASSLRYLETQYF.

This clonotype has more than one count but fewer than ten. The chain is built from TRBV7-9 and TRBJ1-1, with D maybe TRBD1 (6 bases). There are 14 residues in the CDR3. Per the germline V gene, CDR1 is SEHNR and CDR2 is FQNEAQ (reference sequence). V lost 5 bases, J lost 5 bases, and 15 bases lay in between. This CDR3 reads CASSVSGAKTEAFF. The CDR3 nucleotides are TGTGCCAGCAGCGTGTCGGGGGCGAAGACTGAAGCTTTCTTT.

This clonotype was counted at least ten times. The genes are TRBV7-8 and TRBJ2-7, with unresolved D. This CDR3 has 15 residues. In germline, CDR1 is SGHVS, CDR2 FQNEAQ. Trimming left V 2 bases short and J 0 bases short, with 11 bases between. The DNA for the CDR3 is TGTGCCAGCAGCTTATACGGAAAAATCTCCTACGAGCAGTACTTC. Translating gives CASSLYGKISYEQYF.

A few counts support this clonotype. The chain uses TRBV29-1 and TRBJ1-2; D is unclear. Germline V gene sequence: CDR1 SQVTM, CDR2 ANQGSEA. The CDR3 contains 14 residues. The V end lost 5 bases, the J end lost 0 bases, and 13 bases lay between the germline ends. In DNA, the CDR3 is TGCAGCGTTTATGGAGGTACCACTAACTATGGCTACACCTTC. Translating gives CSVYGGTTNYGYTF.

In its sample, this clonotype was seen a few times. The V and J genes are TRBV19 and TRBJ2-3, with D perhaps TRBD2 (5 bases). There are 16 residues in the CDR3. Trimming stripped 6 bases from V and 0 bases from J, with 16 bases between. Germline V lookup: CDR1 LNHDA, CDR2 SQIVND (reference sequence). CDR3 region: CASRNQPGISTDTQYF. The CDR3 DNA is TGTGCCAGTAGAAATCAGCCGGGAATAAGCACAGATACGCAGTATTTT.

The rearrangement joins TRBV11-2 to TRBJ2-2; a possible D gene is TRBD1 (5 bases). Germline V gives CDR1 SGHAT, CDR2 FQNNGV. V dropped 8 bases and J dropped 5 bases, with 15 bases sitting between them. The CDR3 is 14 amino acids. The CDR3 protein is CASYDSLRTGELFF. The CDR3 DNA reads TGTGCCAGCTACGACAGCCTTAGGACCGGGGAGCTGTTTTTT.

As DNA, the CDR3 is TGTGCCACCTCCGGGGGCCGGGAGACCCAGTACTTC. Its translation is CATSGGRETQYF. The V call is TRBV19, the J call TRBJ2-5; D possibly uses TRBD1 or TRBD2 (6 bases each). V lost 10 bases and J 5 bases, leaving 14 bases between the germline ends. Per the germline V gene, CDR1 is LNHDA and CDR2 is SQIVND (reference sequence). CDR3 length: 12 residues.

This clonotype came up many times. The chain links TRBV7-9 to TRBJ2-2, with a possible D match to TRBD1 (6 bases). V lost 5 bases, J lost 9 bases, and 10 bases lay in between. The CDR3 has 12 amino acids. From germline, CDR1 is SEHNR and CDR2 FQNEAQ (reference sequence). CDR3 loop: CASSNRDRELFF. The CDR3 bases are TGTGCCAGCAGCAACCGGGACAGGGAGCTGTTTTTT.

In its sample, this clonotype was seen a few times. This chain joins TRBV5-4 and TRBJ1-6, with 7 bases matching TRBD1. The germline V gene encodes CDR1 SGHNT and CDR2 YYREEE (reference sequence). The CDR3 covers 14 residues. V gave up 1 base and J gave up 9 bases; unmatched junction bases: 4. The CDR3 DNA is TGTGCCAGCAGCTTGACAGGGGACGGTTCACCCCTCCACTTT. Protein sequence: CASSLTGDGSPLHF.

This clonotype showed up many times. V and J are TRBV6-6 and TRBJ2-7; 10 nucleotides line up with TRBD2. V shed 2 bases and J 5 bases; nucleotides not matched to a gene: 9. The CDR3 length is 16 residues. Germline V gives CDR1 MNHNY, CDR2 SVGAGI (reference sequence). CDR3 sequence (DNA): TGTGCCAGCAGTTACCCCCTAGCGGGAGTAGCCAACGAGCAGTACTTC. Translated, it gives CASSYPLAGVANEQYF.

This clonotype was picked up a small number of times. This chain joins TRBV20-1 and TRBJ2-7; 7 bases agree with TRBD2. J gave up 0 bases and V 8 bases, and 13 bases lay outside the gene matches. The CDR3 has 15 residues. Germline values: CDR1 DFQATT, CDR2 SNEGSKA (reference sequence). CDR3 DNA: TGCAGTCTACACCTACGGTCTAGCGGCTCCTACGAGCAGTACTTC. Its translation is CSLHLRSSGSYEQYF.

There are many counts of this clonotype. CDR3 region: CASSPTSGGMDIQYF. The CDR3 DNA is TGTGCCAGCAGCCCGACTAGCGGGGGGATGGACATTCAGTACTTC. The V call is TRBV7-9, the J call TRBJ2-4; 13 positions match TRBD2. The CDR3 has 15 amino acids. Germline trimming cut 5 bases from V and 8 bases from J; bases unmatched to any gene: 6. Germline-derived CDR1 and CDR2 are SEHNR and FQNEAQ (reference sequence).

This clonotype was observed many times. The V gene is TRBV4-1, the J gene TRBJ2-3, with D perhaps matching TRBD2 (5 bases). Germline V gene data show CDR1 as MGHRA and CDR2 as YSYEKL. V lost 0 bases and J lost 5, with 18 bases in between. The CDR3 spans 17 residues. The CDR3 DNA reads TGCGCCAGCAGCCAAGAACGGGGAAAGGGAGTCGTAGATACGCAGTATTTT. Its translation is CASSQERGKGVVDTQYF.

The chain links TRBV11-1 to TRBJ2-7; possible D gene TRBD1, 5 bases. From germline, CDR1 is SGHAT and CDR2 FQDESV (reference sequence). The CDR3 runs 18 residues. Trimming removed 5 bases at V and 0 bases at J, with 23 bases between. The CDR3 protein is CASSPISSPQGASYEQYF. The CDR3 nucleotides read TGTGCCAGCAGCCCGATCTCGAGCCCCCAAGGGGCCTCCTACGAGCAGTACTTC.

V and J are TRBV6-2 or TRBV6-3 and TRBJ2-3; 7 bases map to TRBD2. The CDR3 contains 16 residues. Germline V CDR1 and CDR2: MNHEY, SVGEGT. Trimming took 6 bases from V and 2 from J; bases not matched to a gene: 11. The CDR3 protein is CASSSPTSRATDTQYF. The DNA of the CDR3 is TGTGCCAGCAGCTCCCCGACTAGCCGAGCCACAGATACGCAGTATTTT.